This record concerns one T cell receptor beta chain sequence. TCRdb's copy holds only in-frame clones and misses some; the assay was immunoSEQ multiplex PCR. The profile shows 300,000 to 350,000 clones, roughly 89% of them singletons. Germline lookup yields CDR1 SQVTM and CDR2 ANQGSEA. V trimming: 4 bases; J trimming: 3 bases; junction bases outside the gene matches: 3. The CDR3 contains 14 residues. Allocation to cohorts depended on clinical history reported by the participants. This sample is drawn from a study of blood T cell repertoires in COVID-19. Study details: Sites across the United States, Italy and Spain contributed samples from acute and convalescent COVID-19.

The receptor was isolated from a woman aged 18-35 years with acute COVID-19. The sequencing sample was made of PBMCs or T cells enriched from blood (not recorded which). The V gene is TRBV29-1, the J gene TRBJ2-7; 13 bases line up with TRBD2. This CDR3 is CSVVGTSGNYEQYF. CDR3 DNA: TGCAGCGTTGTGGGGACTAGCGGGAACTACGAGCAGTACTTC.